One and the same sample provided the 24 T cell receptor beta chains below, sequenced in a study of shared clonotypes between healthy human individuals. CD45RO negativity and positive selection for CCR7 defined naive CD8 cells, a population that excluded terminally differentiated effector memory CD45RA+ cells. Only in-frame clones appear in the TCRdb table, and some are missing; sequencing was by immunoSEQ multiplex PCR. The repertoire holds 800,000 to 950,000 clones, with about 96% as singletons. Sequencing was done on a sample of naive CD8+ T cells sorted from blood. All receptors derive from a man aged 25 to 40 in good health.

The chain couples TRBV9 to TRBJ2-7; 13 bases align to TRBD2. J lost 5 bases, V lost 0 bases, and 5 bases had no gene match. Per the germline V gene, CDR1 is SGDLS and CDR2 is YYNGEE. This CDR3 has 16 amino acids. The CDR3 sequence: CASSVATSGRVDEQYF. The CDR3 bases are TGTGCCAGCAGCGTAGCTACTAGCGGGAGGGTTGACGAGCAGTACTTC.

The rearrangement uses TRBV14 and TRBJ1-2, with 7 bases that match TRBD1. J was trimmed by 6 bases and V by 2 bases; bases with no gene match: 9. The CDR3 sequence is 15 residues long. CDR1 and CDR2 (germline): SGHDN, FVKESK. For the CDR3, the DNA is TGTGCCAGCAGCCAAATGAGAGGGGGCCGGGATGGCTACACCTTC. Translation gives CASSQMRGGRDGYTF.

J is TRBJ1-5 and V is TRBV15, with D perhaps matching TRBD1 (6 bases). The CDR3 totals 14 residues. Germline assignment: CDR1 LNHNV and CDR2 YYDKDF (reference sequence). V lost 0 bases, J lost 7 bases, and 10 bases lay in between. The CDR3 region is CATSRDPGVQPQHF. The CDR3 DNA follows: TGTGCCACCAGCAGAGATCCAGGGGTGCAGCCCCAGCATTTT.

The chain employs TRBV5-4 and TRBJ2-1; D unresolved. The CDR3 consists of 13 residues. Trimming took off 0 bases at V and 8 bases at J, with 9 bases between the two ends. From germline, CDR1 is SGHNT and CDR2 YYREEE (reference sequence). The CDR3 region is CASSLDHNHEQFF. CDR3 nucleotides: TGTGCCAGCAGCTTGGACCATAACCATGAGCAGTTCTTC.

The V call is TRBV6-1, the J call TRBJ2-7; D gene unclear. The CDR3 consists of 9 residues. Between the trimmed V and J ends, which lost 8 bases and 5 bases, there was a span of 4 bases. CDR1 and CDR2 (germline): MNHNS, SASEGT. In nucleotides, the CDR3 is TGTGCCAGCGGTAACGAGCAGTACTTC. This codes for CASGNEQYF.

The CDR3 spells CASSLGSETQYF. The DNA for the CDR3 is TGTGCCAGCAGCCTTGGGTCAGAGACCCAGTACTTC. The chain couples TRBV11-1 to TRBJ2-5, with D hard to call. This CDR3 comprises 12 residues. Germline V gene sequence: CDR1 SGHAT, CDR2 FQDESV (reference sequence). Trimming took off 5 bases at V and 4 bases at J, with 8 bases between the two ends.

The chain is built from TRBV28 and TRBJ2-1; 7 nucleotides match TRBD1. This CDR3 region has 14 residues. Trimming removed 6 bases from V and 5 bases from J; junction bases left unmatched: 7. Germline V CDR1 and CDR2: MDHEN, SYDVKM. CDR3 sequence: CASSQRGGHNEQFF. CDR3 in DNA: TGTGCCAGCAGCCAAAGAGGGGGCCACAATGAGCAGTTCTTC. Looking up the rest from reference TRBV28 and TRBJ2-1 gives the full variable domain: DVKVTQSSRYLVKRTGEKVFLECVQDMDHENMFWYRQDPGLGLRLIYFSYDVKMKEKGDIPEGYSVSREKKERFSLILESASTNQTSMYLCASSQRGGHNEQFFGPGTRLTVL.

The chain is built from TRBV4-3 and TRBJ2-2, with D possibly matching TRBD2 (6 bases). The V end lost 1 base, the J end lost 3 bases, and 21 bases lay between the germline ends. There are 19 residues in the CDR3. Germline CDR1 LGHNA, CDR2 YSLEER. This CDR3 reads CASSQGLAFRESYTGELFF. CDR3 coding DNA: TGCGCCAGCAGCCAAGGTTTGGCGTTTCGGGAGAGCTACACCGGGGAGCTGTTTTTT.

The CDR3 region is CASSWTTDTQYF. CDR3 sequence (DNA): TGTGCCAGCAGTTGGACAACAGATACGCAGTATTTT. V and J are TRBV27 and TRBJ2-3; D perhaps matches TRBD1 (5 bases). CDR3 length: 12 residues. The V gene's germline CDR1 is MNHEY and CDR2 SMNVEV (reference sequence). The ends were cut back, 4 bases at V and 3 bases at J, with 5 bases in the middle.

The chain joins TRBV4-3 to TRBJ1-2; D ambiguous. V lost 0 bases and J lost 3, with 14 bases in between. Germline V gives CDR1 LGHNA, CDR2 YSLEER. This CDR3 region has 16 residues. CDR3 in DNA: TGCGCCAGCAGCCAAGATTTCGTGGGGTTTCACTATGGCTACACCTTC. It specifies CASSQDFVGFHYGYTF.

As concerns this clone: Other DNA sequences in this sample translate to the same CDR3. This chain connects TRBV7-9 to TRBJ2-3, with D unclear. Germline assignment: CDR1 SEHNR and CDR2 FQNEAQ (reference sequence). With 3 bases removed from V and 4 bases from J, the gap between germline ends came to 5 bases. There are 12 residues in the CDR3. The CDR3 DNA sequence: TGTGCCAGCAGCTTTCGCCCAGATACGCAGTATTTT. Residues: CASSFRPDTQYF. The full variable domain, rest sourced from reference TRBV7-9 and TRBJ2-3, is DTGVSQNPRHKITKRGQNVTFRCDPISEHNRLYWYRQTLGQGPEFLTYFQNEAQLEKSRLLSDRFSAERPKGSFSTLEIQRTEQGDSAMYLCASSFRPDTQYFGPGTRLTVL.

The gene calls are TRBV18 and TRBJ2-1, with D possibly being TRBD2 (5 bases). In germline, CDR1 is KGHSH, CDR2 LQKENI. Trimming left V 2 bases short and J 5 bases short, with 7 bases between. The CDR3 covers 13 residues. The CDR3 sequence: CASSPLTNNEQFF. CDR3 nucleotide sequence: TGTGCCAGCTCACCATTGACTAACAATGAGCAGTTCTTC.

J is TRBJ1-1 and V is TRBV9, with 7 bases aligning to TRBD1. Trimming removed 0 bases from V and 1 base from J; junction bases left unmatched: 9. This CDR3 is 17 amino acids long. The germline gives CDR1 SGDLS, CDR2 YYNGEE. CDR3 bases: TGTGCCAGCAGCGTAGACCCAGGGGGGGCAAGGAACACTGAAGCTTTCTTT. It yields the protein CASSVDPGGARNTEAFF.

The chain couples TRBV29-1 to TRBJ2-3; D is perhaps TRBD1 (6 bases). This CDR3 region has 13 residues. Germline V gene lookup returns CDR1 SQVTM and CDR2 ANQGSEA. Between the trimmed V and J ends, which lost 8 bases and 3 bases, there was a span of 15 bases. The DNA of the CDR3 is TGCAGCTTTCAGACAGGTTTGACAGATACGCAGTATTTT. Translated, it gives CSFQTGLTDTQYF.

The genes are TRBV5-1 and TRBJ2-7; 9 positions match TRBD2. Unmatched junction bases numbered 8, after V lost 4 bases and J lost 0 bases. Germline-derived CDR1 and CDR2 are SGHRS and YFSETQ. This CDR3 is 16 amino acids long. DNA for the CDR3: TGCGCCAGCAGCCCCTTTGGGACTAGCAACTCCTACGAGCAGTACTTC. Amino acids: CASSPFGTSNSYEQYF.

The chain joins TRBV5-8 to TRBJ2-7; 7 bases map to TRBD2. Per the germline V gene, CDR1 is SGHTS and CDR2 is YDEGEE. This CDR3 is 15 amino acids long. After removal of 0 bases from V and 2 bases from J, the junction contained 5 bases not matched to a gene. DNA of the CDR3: TGTGCCAGCAGCTTGGCCGGGGAGGGCCCCTACGAGCAGTACTTC. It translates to CASSLAGEGPYEQYF.

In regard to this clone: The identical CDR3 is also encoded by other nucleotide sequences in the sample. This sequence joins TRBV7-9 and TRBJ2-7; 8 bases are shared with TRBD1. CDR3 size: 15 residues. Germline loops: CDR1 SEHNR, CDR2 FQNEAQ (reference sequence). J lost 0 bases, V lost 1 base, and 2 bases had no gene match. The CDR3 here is CASSLGQGSSYEQYF. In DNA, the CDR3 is TGTGCCAGCAGCTTAGGACAGGGGAGCTCCTACGAGCAGTACTTC.

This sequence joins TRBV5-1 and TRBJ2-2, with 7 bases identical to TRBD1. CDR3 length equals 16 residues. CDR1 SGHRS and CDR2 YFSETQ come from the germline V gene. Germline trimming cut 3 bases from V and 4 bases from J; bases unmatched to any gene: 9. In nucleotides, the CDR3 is TGCGCCAGCAGCTCTACCGGGACAGACTTCACCGGGGAGCTGTTTTTT. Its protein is CASSSTGTDFTGELFF. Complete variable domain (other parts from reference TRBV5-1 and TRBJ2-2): KAGVTQTPRYLIKTRGQQVTLSCSPISGHRSVSWYQQTPGQGLQFLFEYFSETQRNKGNFPGRFSGRQFSNSRSEMNVSTLELGDSALYLCASSSTGTDFTGELFFGEGSRLTVL.

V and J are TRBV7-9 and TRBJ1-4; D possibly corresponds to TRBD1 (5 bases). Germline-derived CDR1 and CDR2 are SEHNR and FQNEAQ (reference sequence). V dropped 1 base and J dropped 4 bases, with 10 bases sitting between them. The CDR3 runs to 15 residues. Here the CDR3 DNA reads TGTGCCAGCAGCTTAGTCTGGGACGGTAATGAAAAACTGTTTTTT. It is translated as CASSLVWDGNEKLFF.

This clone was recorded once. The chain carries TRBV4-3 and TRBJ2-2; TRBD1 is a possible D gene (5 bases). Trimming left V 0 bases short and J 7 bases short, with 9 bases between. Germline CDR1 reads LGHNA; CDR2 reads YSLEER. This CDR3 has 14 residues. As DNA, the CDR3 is TGCGCCAGCAGCCAAGATTCAGGGATCGGGGAGCTGTTTTTT. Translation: CASSQDSGIGELFF.

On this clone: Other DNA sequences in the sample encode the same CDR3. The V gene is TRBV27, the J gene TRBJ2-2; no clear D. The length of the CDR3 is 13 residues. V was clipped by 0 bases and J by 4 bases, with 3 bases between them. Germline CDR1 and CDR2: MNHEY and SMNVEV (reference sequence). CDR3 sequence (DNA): TGTGCCAGCAGTTTATCGCGCACCGGGGAGCTGTTTTTT. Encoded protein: CASSLSRTGELFF.

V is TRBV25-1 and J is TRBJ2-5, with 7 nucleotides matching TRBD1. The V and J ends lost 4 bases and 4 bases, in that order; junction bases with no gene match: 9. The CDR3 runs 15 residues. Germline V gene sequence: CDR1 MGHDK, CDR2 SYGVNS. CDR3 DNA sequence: TGTGCCAGCAGTGTGGGGGAAGGGGGCGTAGAGACCCAGTACTTC. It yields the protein CASSVGEGGVETQYF.

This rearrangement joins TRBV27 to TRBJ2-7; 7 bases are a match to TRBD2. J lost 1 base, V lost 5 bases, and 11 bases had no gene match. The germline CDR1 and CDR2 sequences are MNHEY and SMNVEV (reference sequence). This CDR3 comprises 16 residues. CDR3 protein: CASSPSAGETSYEQYF. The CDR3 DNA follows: TGTGCCAGCAGTCCCTCGGCGGGAGAGACGTCCTACGAGCAGTACTTC.

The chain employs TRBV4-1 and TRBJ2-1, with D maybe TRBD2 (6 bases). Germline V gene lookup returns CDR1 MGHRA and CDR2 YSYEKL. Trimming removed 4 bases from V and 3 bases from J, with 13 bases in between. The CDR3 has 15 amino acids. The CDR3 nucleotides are TGCGCCAGCAGCCGCGGGGACGGTGTCTACAATGAGCAGTTCTTC. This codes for CASSRGDGVYNEQFF.